The clone carrying this T cell receptor beta chain was detected a few times. The sample originates from a study of radiotherapy plus CTLA-4 blockade in lung cancer. The CDR3 is made up of 16 amino acids. Per the germline V gene, CDR1 is MNHNS and CDR2 is SASEGT. The ends were cut back, 3 bases at V and 3 bases at J, with 18 bases in the middle. Using immunoSEQ multiplex PCR, the repertoire was profiled, and TCRdb retains in-frame clones only, with some absent. The data show over 45,000 clones, with roughly four fifths seen just once and approximately 17% held by the top ten. The sample here was peripheral blood, taken from a patient treated with radiotherapy plus ipilimumab. The chain links TRBV6-1 to TRBJ2-7; D may be TRBD1 (6 bases). The TCR was taken from a human donor with non-small cell lung cancer who had a complete response to radiotherapy plus ipilimumab. This chain's CDR3 is CASSDPPDRLDYEQYV. DNA of the CDR3: TGTGCCAGCAGTGACCCCCCGGACAGATTAGACTACGAGCAGTACGTC.